These 10 T cell receptor beta chains originate from one sample sequenced in a study of blood T cell repertoires in COVID-19. Produced via immunoSEQ multiplex PCR; TCRdb's table is partial and in-frame only. The sample includes some 200,000 clones, about 92% of them seen just once. The sample taken for sequencing was peripheral blood. The receptors come from a young man with acute or convalescent COVID-19.

The CDR3: CASSPQRREGEQFF. The CDR3 nucleotides read TGTGCCAGCAGTCCCCAGCGCAGGGAAGGGGAGCAGTTCTTC. This chain links TRBV6-6 with TRBJ2-1; tentative D call: TRBD1 (5 bases). Germline CDR1 reads MNHNY; CDR2 reads SVGAGI (reference sequence). The CDR3 totals 14 residues. Between the trimmed V and J ends, which lost 5 bases and 10 bases, there was a span of 18 bases.

The V and J genes are TRBV7-2 and TRBJ2-3; D is unclear. V was clipped by 0 bases and J by 9 bases, with 10 bases between them. Germline CDR1 is SGHTA and CDR2 is FQGNSA. The CDR3 extends over 13 amino acids. CDR3 sequence reads: CASSLARGVTQYF. The CDR3 nucleotides read TGTGCCAGCAGCTTAGCGCGTGGTGTCACGCAGTATTTT.

CDR3 amino acids: CASSPRGWNEQFF. The CDR3 nucleotides are TGTGCCAGCAGCCCAAGGGGTTGGAATGAGCAGTTCTTC. This chain links TRBV6-6 with TRBJ2-1, with a possible D match to TRBD1 (5 bases). The V end lost 6 bases, the J end lost 7 bases, and 13 bases lay between the germline ends. The CDR3 extends over 13 amino acids. Looked up from germline, CDR1 is MNHNY and CDR2 is SVGAGI (reference sequence).

The chain combines TRBV7-9 with TRBJ1-2, with TRBD1 matching over 8 bases. The junction had 6 bases not matched to a gene; V was cut back by 5 bases and J by 4 bases. This CDR3 comprises 14 residues. Germline-derived CDR1 and CDR2 are SEHNR and FQNEAQ (reference sequence). CDR3 sequence reads: CASSDWTGSYGYTF. The CDR3 nucleotides are TGTGCCAGCAGCGATTGGACAGGGTCCTATGGCTACACCTTC. Full variable domain (rest looked up from reference TRBV7-9 and TRBJ1-2): DTGVSQNPRHKITKRGQNVTFRCDPISEHNRLYWYRQTLGQGPEFLTYFQNEAQLEKSRLLSDRFSAERPKGSFSTLEIQRTEQGDSAMYLCASSDWTGSYGYTFGSGTRLTVV.

This chain uses TRBV2 with TRBJ2-2; a possible D gene is TRBD1 (5 bases). Germline lookup yields CDR1 SNHLY and CDR2 FYNNEI. CDR3 length: 12 amino acids. The V end lost 5 bases, the J end lost 9 bases, and 10 bases lay between the germline ends. The CDR3 sequence: CASSTGLWELFF. The CDR3 nucleotides are TGTGCCAGCAGTACAGGTCTTTGGGAGCTGTTTTTT.

The chain uses TRBV28 and TRBJ2-7, with a possible D match to TRBD1 (7 bases). This CDR3 is built from 14 residues. CDR1 is MDHEN, CDR2 SYDVKM, per germline. V lost 6 bases, J lost 3 bases, and 15 bases lay in between. The CDR3 protein is CASRTTGTFYEQYF. CDR3 sequence (DNA): TGTGCCAGCAGAACGACAGGGACTTTCTACGAGCAGTACTTC.

The genes are TRBV19 and TRBJ1-6; D gene uncertain. V dropped 4 bases and J dropped 0 bases, with 13 bases sitting between them. Looked up from germline, CDR1 is LNHDA and CDR2 is SQIVND (reference sequence). This CDR3 contains 17 residues. The CDR3 spells CASSTILQSSYNSPLHF. In DNA, the CDR3 is TGTGCCAGTAGTACTATATTACAGAGCTCCTATAATTCACCCCTCCACTTT.

V gene TRBV28 combines with J gene TRBJ2-7; tentative D call: TRBD2 (6 bases). The CDR3 extends over 15 amino acids. Germline-derived CDR1 and CDR2 are MDHEN and SYDVKM. V was shortened by 5 bases and J by 2 bases, with 16 bases between the two germline ends. The CDR3 spells CASSPLEGKTYEQYF. Written as DNA, the CDR3 is TGTGCCAGCAGTCCCTTGGAGGGAAAGACCTACGAGCAGTACTTC. The complete variable domain, with remaining parts taken from reference TRBV28 and TRBJ2-7, reads DVKVTQSSRYLVKRTGEKVFLECVQDMDHENMFWYRQDPGLGLRLIYFSYDVKMKEKGDIPEGYSVSREKKERFSLILESASTNQTSMYLCASSPLEGKTYEQYFGPGTRLTVT.

The rearrangement links TRBV30 to TRBJ2-5, with a tentative D call TRBD2 (5 bases). V was clipped by 3 bases and J by 5 bases, with 22 bases between them. The CDR3 extends over 16 amino acids. CDR1 is GTSNPN, CDR2 SVGIG, per germline (reference sequence). DNA for the CDR3: TGTGCCTGGAGGGAACTCTCAACGGGATCGACCGAGACCCAGTACTTC. It encodes CAWRELSTGSTETQYF.

V gene TRBV2 combines with J gene TRBJ1-3; TRBD1 matches 7 bases. CDR1 and CDR2 from the germline V gene are SNHLY and FYNNEI. V lost 2 bases to trimming and J lost 0 bases; unmatched junction nucleotides: 4. The CDR3 consists of 16 residues. In DNA, the CDR3 is TGTGCCAGCAGTGAATGGACAGGAAGCTCTGGAAACACCATATATTTT. Its protein product is CASSEWTGSSGNTIYF.